What follows are 21 T cell receptor beta chains derived from one specimen sequenced in a study of blood T cell repertoires in COVID-19. Assay used: immunoSEQ multiplex PCR; TCRdb lists only in-frame clones, some missing. The table has 170,000 or so clones, almost 80% seen once. The sequencing sample was made of PBMCs or T cells enriched from blood (not recorded which). These receptors were obtained from a woman in her fifties or sixties who had recovered from COVID-19.

V is TRBV6-5 and J is TRBJ2-1; the D gene is possibly TRBD2 (6 bases). Germline CDR1 reads MNHEY; CDR2 reads SVGAGI. Trimming removed 2 bases at V and 9 bases at J, with 11 bases between. The CDR3 is 13 residues long. CDR3 bases: TGTGCCAGCAGTTACGAAGGGAGGAGTGAGCAGTTCTTC. Encoded protein: CASSYEGRSEQFF.

The chain is built from TRBV7-2 and TRBJ2-3; 9 nucleotides agree with TRBD2. Losses at the gene ends were 8 bases for V and 6 bases for J; bases not matched to a gene: 6. The CDR3 sequence is 13 residues long. Germline V gives CDR1 SGHTA, CDR2 FQGNSA. The CDR3 sequence is CASGTSWGDTQYF. The CDR3 DNA follows: TGTGCCAGCGGGACTAGCTGGGGGGATACGCAGTATTTT.

The rearrangement uses TRBV10-1 and TRBJ2-1; weak D call: TRBD1 (6 bases). Looked up from germline, CDR1 is WNHNN and CDR2 is SYGVQD (reference sequence). This CDR3 is built from 13 residues. V was clipped by 9 bases and J by 7 bases, with 16 bases between them. Here the CDR3 reads CASSVGALNEQFF. CDR3 in DNA: TGCGCCAGTTCGGTGGGGGCGCTGAATGAGCAGTTCTTC.

The chain combines TRBV18 with TRBJ2-2; D call uncertain. The CDR3 sequence is 17 residues long. The V end was cut by 2 bases, the J end by 1 base, with 14 bases between. From germline, CDR1 is KGHSH and CDR2 LQKENI. CDR3 sequence (DNA): TGTGCCAGCTCACCAGGGCCCGCCACAAAGAACACCGGGGAGCTGTTTTTT. Amino acid sequence: CASSPGPATKNTGELFF.

In DNA form, the CDR3 reads TGTGCCAGCAGCCTTCAGGGGGGCGAGTATTTTGGGGGCTACACCTTC. Protein: CASSLQGGEYFGGYTF. This rearrangement joins TRBV7-2 to TRBJ1-2, with 7 bases fitting TRBD1. With V trimmed by 5 bases and J by 8 bases, 17 bases remained unmatched. Germline V lookup: CDR1 SGHTA, CDR2 FQGNSA. The CDR3 is made up of 16 amino acids.

This rearrangement joins TRBV6-5 to TRBJ2-3; 8 bases are shared with TRBD1. There are 13 residues in the CDR3. The V and J ends lost 5 bases and 12 bases, in that order; junction bases with no gene match: 10. Germline assignment: CDR1 MNHEY and CDR2 SVGAGI. The CDR3 here is CASSTPDRADQYF. The CDR3 DNA reads as TGTGCCAGCAGTACTCCGGACAGGGCTGACCAGTATTTT.

The rearrangement uses TRBV5-1 and TRBJ1-2; D might be TRBD1 (5 bases). The CDR3 extends over 14 amino acids. Trimming stripped 0 bases from V and 5 bases from J, with 11 bases between. Germline lookup yields CDR1 SGHRS and CDR2 YFSETQ. The CDR3 DNA reads TGCGCCAGCAGCTTGGGAGGGACTGATTATGGCTACACCTTC. Its protein product is CASSLGGTDYGYTF.

The V gene is TRBV6-5, the J gene TRBJ2-1, with 12 nucleotides matching TRBD2. CDR3 length equals 14 residues. Per the germline V gene, CDR1 is MNHEY and CDR2 is SVGAGI. Trimming at V came to 6 bases and at J to 9 bases, leaving 6 bases not matched to a gene. Written as DNA, the CDR3 is TGTGCCAGCAGGTCCCTAGCGGGAGGGGGTGAGCAGTTCTTC. This encodes CASRSLAGGGEQFF.

The J gene is TRBJ2-1, the V gene TRBV28; weak D call: TRBD1 (6 bases). The germline V gene encodes CDR1 MDHEN and CDR2 SYDVKM. The CDR3 is 16 residues long. V lost 7 bases, J lost 1 base, and 17 bases lay in between. The CDR3 region is CASTPGQLYSYNEQFF. CDR3 sequence (DNA): TGTGCCAGCACCCCCGGACAGCTGTATTCCTACAATGAGCAGTTCTTC.

The genes are TRBV19 and TRBJ1-1, with TRBD1 identical over 9 bases. The CDR3 is made up of 16 amino acids. CDR1 is LNHDA and CDR2 is SQIVND in the germline V gene (reference sequence). The ends lost 4 bases at V and 4 bases at J; junction bases unmatched: 10. The CDR3 protein is CASSTRPGQGGTEAFF. The CDR3 bases are TGTGCCAGTAGTACGAGACCGGGACAGGGAGGCACTGAAGCTTTCTTT.

The chain couples TRBV3-1 (or the pseudogene TRBV3-2) to TRBJ2-4; weak D call: TRBD1 (5 bases). Germline loops: CDR1 LGHDT, CDR2 YNNKEL (reference sequence). There are 16 residues in the CDR3. V dropped 4 bases and J dropped 2 bases, with 15 bases sitting between them. Here the CDR3 DNA reads TGTGCCAGCAGCCGCCCCCTCCCAGGGCCCAAAAACATTCAGTACTTC. It codes for CASSRPLPGPKNIQYF.

The chain uses TRBV5-1 and TRBJ2-1, with 8 bases fitting TRBD2. The CDR3 consists of 15 residues. In germline, CDR1 is SGHRS, CDR2 YFSETQ. V was pared by 0 bases and J by 2 bases, with 1 base of the junction left unmatched. The CDR3 nucleotides are TGCGCCAGCAGCTTGGCGGGAGGGACCTACAATGAGCAGTTCTTC. This sequence encodes CASSLAGGTYNEQFF. Full variable domain (outside the CDR3, taken from reference TRBV5-1 and TRBJ2-1): KAGVTQTPRYLIKTRGQQVTLSCSPISGHRSVSWYQQTPGQGLQFLFEYFSETQRNKGNFPGRFSGRQFSNSRSEMNVSTLELGDSALYLCASSLAGGTYNEQFFGPGTRLTVL.

On this clone itself: Its ends do not fully match the called genes, so a read error is possible. The V gene is TRBV20-1, the J gene TRBJ1-2; TRBD1 agrees at 8 bases. The germline V gene encodes CDR1 DFQATT and CDR2 SNEGSKA (reference sequence). The CDR3 is made up of 11 amino acids. The CDR3 nucleotides read TGCAGTGCGAACCGGGACAGGCTCGACTCCTTC. Translation: CSANRDRLDSF.

On this clone: Other DNA sequences within the sample encode an identical CDR3. The chain employs TRBV29-1 and TRBJ2-1; tentatively, D is TRBD1 (5 bases). The CDR3 length is 12 residues. Trimming left V 2 bases short and J 4 bases short, with 6 bases between. Germline V gives CDR1 SQVTM, CDR2 ANQGSEA. This chain's CDR3 is CSVEQGYNEQFF. In nucleotides, the CDR3 is TGCAGCGTTGAACAGGGATACAATGAGCAGTTCTTC.

The V and J genes are TRBV18 and TRBJ1-4; 7 positions agree with TRBD1. The CDR3 covers 15 residues. The germline V gene encodes CDR1 KGHSH and CDR2 LQKENI. V was clipped by 4 bases and J by 4 bases; unmatched bases: 6. The CDR3 region is CASSHSGQSNEKLFF. CDR3 DNA: TGTGCCAGCTCACATTCGGGACAGAGTAATGAAAAACTGTTTTTT.

The table lists this clone with a few counts. The gene calls are TRBV20-1 and TRBJ1-1; D is unresolved. The CDR3 sequence is 13 residues long. V lost 3 bases, J lost 0 bases, and 8 bases lay in between. Per germline, CDR1 DFQATT and CDR2 SNEGSKA (reference sequence). The chain's CDR3 is CSASTHMNTEAFF. CDR3 sequence (DNA): TGCAGTGCTAGTACCCACATGAACACTGAAGCTTTCTTT.

The genes are TRBV3-1 (or the pseudogene TRBV3-2) and TRBJ1-6; maybe TRBD1 (5 bases). Between the trimmed V and J ends, which lost 2 bases and 3 bases, there was a span of 8 bases. The germline V gene encodes CDR1 LGHDT and CDR2 YNNKEL (reference sequence). The CDR3 has 15 amino acids. The CDR3 DNA follows: TGTGCCAGCAGCCAACGAGACAGCTATAATTCACCCCTCCACTTT. This encodes CASSQRDSYNSPLHF.

The V and J genes are TRBV12-3 or TRBV12-4 and TRBJ2-5; TRBD1 matches at 8 bases. This CDR3 contains 13 residues. Germline trimming cut 2 bases from V and 5 bases from J; bases unmatched to any gene: 1. The CDR3 protein is CASSLRTGETQYF. Here the CDR3 DNA reads TGTGCCAGCAGTTTAAGGACAGGGGAGACCCAGTACTTC.

The V and J genes are TRBV5-1 and TRBJ2-1; 11 nucleotides align to TRBD2. In germline, CDR1 is SGHRS, CDR2 YFSETQ. The junction had 6 bases not matched to a gene; V was cut back by 2 bases and J by 5 bases. The CDR3 has 16 amino acids. The CDR3 sequence: CASSLTSGSGHNEQFF. In DNA form, the CDR3 reads TGCGCCAGCAGCTTAACTAGCGGGAGTGGTCACAATGAGCAGTTCTTC.

This clone was seen only once. The chain couples TRBV6-2 or TRBV6-3 to TRBJ1-5, with a tentative D call TRBD1 (5 bases). CDR1 is MNHEY and CDR2 is SVGEGT in the germline V gene. The V and J ends lost 2 bases and 1 base respectively, with 9 bases between them. The CDR3 sequence is 15 residues long. The DNA of the CDR3 is TGTGCCAGCAGTTACGGACATACCAGCAATCAGCCCCAGCATTTT. It is translated as CASSYGHTSNQPQHF.

This chain joins TRBV28 and TRBJ1-6; a possible D gene is TRBD1 (5 bases). Trimming pared 3 bases from V and 7 bases from J, leaving 19 bases between. The CDR3 has 17 residues. Germline CDR1 reads MDHEN; CDR2 reads SYDVKM. CDR3 in amino acids: CASSLIGEQEQNSPLHF. Here the CDR3 DNA reads TGTGCCAGCAGTTTGATAGGGGAACAGGAGCAGAATTCACCCCTCCACTTT.